A single sample gave rise to the 28 T cell receptor beta chains below, sequenced in a study of Ad26.COV2.S vaccination and SARS-CoV-2 variants. Only in-frame clones appear in the TCRdb table, and some are missing; sequencing was by immunoSEQ multiplex PCR. The table lists tens of thousands of clones, roughly 80% of them singletons. The sequencing here drew on peripheral blood, taken after recovery from COVID-19. The receptors come from a human donor who had recovered from COVID-19.

CDR3 nucleotides: TGTGCCAGTAGTACCGACAGGGTGGGGGTTAATGAGCAGTTCTTC. This encodes CASSTDRVGVNEQFF. The V and J genes are TRBV19 and TRBJ2-1; 7 nucleotides align to TRBD1. The trim removed 4 bases at V and 7 bases at J, leaving 10 bases unmatched. CDR3 length: 15 amino acids. Germline-derived CDR1 and CDR2 are LNHDA and SQIVND (reference sequence).

This clone was counted a few times. This chain links TRBV21-1 with TRBJ1-1; no check of the table's D call, TRBD1, against the DNA was made. TRBV21-1 is classified as a pseudogene. The CDR3 is 16 amino acids. The CDR3 sequence is CASSSQTGVRDTEAFF. The DNA for the CDR3 is TGTGCCAGCAGCAGCCAGACAGGGGTGAGGGACACTGAAGCTTTCTTT.

This sequence joins TRBV10-3 and TRBJ1-1; D remains unclear. The V gene lost 4 bases and the J gene lost 0 bases, with 12 bases spanning the gap. Germline CDR1 ENHRY, CDR2 SYGVKD. This CDR3 contains 15 residues. This chain's CDR3 is CAISASGGLNTEAFF. The CDR3 DNA reads as TGTGCCATCAGTGCTTCTGGAGGACTGAACACTGAAGCTTTCTTT.

This clone has a handful of counts. The chain couples TRBV10-3 to TRBJ1-1, with 7 nucleotides matching TRBD1. The CDR3 length is 16 residues. With 2 bases clipped from V and 0 bases from J, the junction kept 6 bases outside the gene matches. Germline CDR1 ENHRY, CDR2 SYGVKD. The CDR3 DNA reads as TGTGCCATCAGTGAGACCTGGACAGGCTTGAACACTGAAGCTTTCTTT. Amino acids: CAISETWTGLNTEAFF.

This clone has more than one count but fewer than ten. This chain uses TRBV7-9 with TRBJ1-1; D is perhaps TRBD1 (6 bases). V was cut by 5 bases and J by 5 bases, with 21 bases left in between. Germline assignment: CDR1 SEHNR and CDR2 FQNEAQ (reference sequence). The CDR3 is 16 amino acids. CDR3 sequence reads: CASSPFSGGGGTEAFF. The CDR3 DNA follows: TGTGCCAGCAGCCCTTTTTCCGGAGGGGGAGGTACTGAAGCTTTCTTT. Full variable domain (outside the CDR3, taken from reference TRBV7-9 and TRBJ1-1): DTGVSQNPRHKITKRGQNVTFRCDPISEHNRLYWYRQTLGQGPEFLTYFQNEAQLEKSRLLSDRFSAERPKGSFSTLEIQRTEQGDSAMYLCASSPFSGGGGTEAFFGQGTRLTVV.

This CDR3 reads CASRARGGFDNQPQHF. The CDR3 DNA reads as TGTGCCAGCAGGGCACGGGGGGGCTTTGACAATCAGCCCCAGCATTTT. The V gene is TRBV2, the J gene TRBJ1-5, with TRBD1 as a possible D gene (6 bases). V was cut by 6 bases and J by 3 bases, with 18 bases left in between. The CDR3 is 16 residues long. Germline V gene lookup returns CDR1 SNHLY and CDR2 FYNNEI.

The chain joins TRBV5-1 to TRBJ2-5, with unresolved D. Germline-derived CDR1 and CDR2 are SGHRS and YFSETQ. This CDR3 contains 12 residues. V was trimmed by 3 bases and J by 4 bases, leaving 7 bases between them. For the CDR3, the DNA is TGCGCCAGCAGCTACGGGCGAGAGACCCAGTACTTC. Translated, it gives CASSYGRETQYF. The whole variable domain, remainder taken from reference TRBV5-1 and TRBJ2-5, is KAGVTQTPRYLIKTRGQQVTLSCSPISGHRSVSWYQQTPGQGLQFLFEYFSETQRNKGNFPGRFSGRQFSNSRSEMNVSTLELGDSALYLCASSYGRETQYFGPGTRLLVL.

The chain employs TRBV6-5 and TRBJ2-3, with a possible D match to TRBD1 (6 bases). CDR3 length: 12 amino acids. Germline V gene lookup returns CDR1 MNHEY and CDR2 SVGAGI. V lost 9 bases, J lost 4 bases, and 11 bases lay in between. CDR3 nucleotides: TGTGCCAGTCAAACAGGGTCAGATACGCAGTATTTT. Amino acid sequence: CASQTGSDTQYF.

Comments on this clone: The junction differs from germline at one of its ends, possibly a read error. Other DNA sequences within the sample encode an identical CDR3. V and J are TRBV7-6 and TRBJ1-5; D remains unclear. The length of the CDR3 is 14 residues. Looked up from germline, CDR1 is SGHVS and CDR2 is FNYEAQ. The CDR3: CASSLGGLGKPQHF. The CDR3 DNA follows: TGTGCCAGCAGCTTAGGCGGGTTGGGTAAGCCCCAACATTTT.

The rearrangement joins TRBV30 to TRBJ1-1; tentatively, D is TRBD1 (6 bases). Trimming cost V 3 bases and J 5 bases, with 13 bases left between them. CDR1 and CDR2 from the germline V gene are GTSNPN and SVGIG (reference sequence). This CDR3 contains 13 residues. Written as DNA, the CDR3 is TGTGCCTGGAGGGGGGCCTCGGGGACTGAAGCTTTCTTT. Translating it yields CAWRGASGTEAFF.

The chain joins TRBV7-9 to TRBJ2-7; 10 bases fit TRBD1. CDR3 length: 15 amino acids. V trimming: 4 bases; J trimming: 9 bases; junction bases outside the gene matches: 12. CDR1 SEHNR and CDR2 FQNEAQ come from the germline V gene (reference sequence). Here the CDR3 reads CASSSPGTGARVQYF. CDR3 coding DNA: TGTGCCAGCAGCTCCCCCGGGACAGGGGCGCGCGTGCAGTACTTC.

The CDR3 region has the DNA TGTGCCAGCAAGGGGGCGGTGAACAATGAGCAGTTCTTC. It encodes CASKGAVNNEQFF. The chain is built from TRBV27 and TRBJ2-1; 7 bases agree with TRBD1. V was clipped by 7 bases and J by 5 bases; unmatched bases: 5. The CDR3 length is 13 residues. Germline-derived CDR1 and CDR2 are MNHEY and SMNVEV (reference sequence).

The chain combines TRBV2 with TRBJ2-3; D is perhaps TRBD2 (5 bases). From germline, CDR1 is SNHLY and CDR2 FYNNEI. The germline V and J ends were trimmed by 2 bases and 0 bases, with 6 bases remaining between them. The CDR3 covers 14 residues. The CDR3 DNA sequence: TGTGCCAGCAGTGAAAGGACTAGCACAGATACGCAGTATTTT. Translated, it gives CASSERTSTDTQYF.

The chain recombines TRBV10-3 with TRBJ2-7; 10 bases fit TRBD1. Germline V gene sequence: CDR1 ENHRY, CDR2 SYGVKD. V lost 5 bases, J lost 2 bases, and 6 bases stayed unmatched. The CDR3 is 15 amino acids. In DNA, the CDR3 is TGTGCCATCAGTAAAACCGGGACAGGGGCCTACGAGCAGTACTTC. As protein: CAISKTGTGAYEQYF.

J is TRBJ1-5 and V is TRBV19; the match to TRBD1 covers 8 bases. Germline V gene lookup returns CDR1 LNHDA and CDR2 SQIVND (reference sequence). The CDR3 totals 14 residues. V dropped 8 bases and J dropped 2; count of bases not matched to a gene: 5. The CDR3 sequence is CASVPGQGNQPQHF. CDR3 DNA: TGTGCCAGTGTTCCGGGACAGGGCAATCAGCCCCAGCATTTT.

DNA of the CDR3: TGCAGTGCTAGTGAAAACCTCTACGAGCAGTACTTC. This translates into CSASENLYEQYF. The V call is TRBV20-1, the J call TRBJ2-7; no firm D call. The CDR3 is made up of 12 amino acids. Deletions cut 3 bases from V and 3 bases from J, with 9 bases between. CDR1 DFQATT and CDR2 SNEGSKA come from the germline V gene (reference sequence).

The gene calls are TRBV2 and TRBJ2-7; tentative D call: TRBD2 (6 bases). Germline assignment: CDR1 SNHLY and CDR2 FYNNEI. Trimming took 7 bases from V and 6 from J, leaving 19 bases between them. The CDR3 extends over 14 amino acids. Here the CDR3 reads CASTVALKEGEQYF. The CDR3 nucleotides are TGTGCCAGCACGGTTGCTCTGAAGGAGGGCGAGCAGTACTTC.

A few counts support this clone. This sequence joins TRBV7-2 and TRBJ1-6; D gene uncertain. V lost 0 bases, J lost 12 bases, and 12 bases lay in between. The CDR3 loop spans 14 amino acids. Germline loops: CDR1 SGHTA, CDR2 FQGNSA. In nucleotides, the CDR3 is TGTGCCAGCAGCTTAGCTGTGGGGAATGGACCCCTCCACTTT. It translates to CASSLAVGNGPLHF.

The sample holds one count of this clone. The CDR3 spells CASTGLAEFGGTQYF. The CDR3, as DNA: TGTGCCAGTACGGGACTAGCGGAGTTCGGAGGTACGCAGTATTTT. The chain couples TRBV19 to TRBJ2-3; the match to TRBD2 covers 11 bases. Trimming took 7 bases from V and 8 from J; bases not matched to a gene: 11. Germline V CDR1 and CDR2: LNHDA, SQIVND (reference sequence). CDR3 length: 15 amino acids. The variable domain in full, completed from reference TRBV19 and TRBJ2-3, reads DGGITQSPKYLFRKEGQNVTLSCEQNLNHDAMYWYRQDPGQGLRLIYYSQIVNDFQKGDIAEGYSVSREKKESFPLTVTSAQKNPTAFYLCASTGLAEFGGTQYFGPGTRLTVL.

V gene TRBV19 combines with J gene TRBJ2-5, with 9 bases aligning to TRBD1. This CDR3 has 13 amino acids. In germline, CDR1 is LNHDA, CDR2 SQIVND (reference sequence). V lost 7 bases to trimming and J lost 5 bases; unmatched junction nucleotides: 5. The CDR3 DNA reads TGTGCCAGTAACAGGGGGCTTGGCGAGACCCAGTACTTC. Translating gives CASNRGLGETQYF.

V and J are TRBV24-1 and TRBJ2-2, with 9 nucleotides matching TRBD1. The V gene end was trimmed by 9 bases and the J gene end by 8 bases; junction bases not matched to a gene: 12. Per the germline V gene, CDR1 is KGHDR and CDR2 is SFDVKD. CDR3 size: 15 residues. The CDR3 spells CATFGQGPSGGELFF. For the CDR3, the DNA is TGTGCCACCTTTGGACAGGGGCCTTCGGGTGGGGAGCTGTTTTTT.

The rearrangement joins TRBV11-2 to TRBJ2-1; TRBD2 might be the D (6 bases). The V end lost 0 bases, the J end lost 8 bases, and 14 bases lay between the germline ends. From germline, CDR1 is SGHAT and CDR2 FQNNGV. There are 15 residues in the CDR3. CDR3 in DNA: TGTGCCAGCAGCTTAGAGGGGGGAATAGGGGATGAGCAGTTCTTC. This sequence encodes CASSLEGGIGDEQFF.

V is TRBV2 and J is TRBJ1-2; D might be TRBD1 (5 bases). V lost 4 bases, J lost 0 bases, and 6 bases lay in between. Germline V gene data show CDR1 as SNHLY and CDR2 as FYNNEI. This CDR3 spans 13 amino acids. The chain's CDR3 is CASSGGANYGYTF. The CDR3 coding sequence is TGTGCCAGCAGTGGGGGGGCTAACTATGGCTACACCTTC.

This rearrangement joins TRBV30 to TRBJ1-2; perhaps TRBD1 as D (6 bases). The CDR3 extends over 16 amino acids. Trimming left V 5 bases short and J 8 bases short, with 27 bases between. CDR1 GTSNPN and CDR2 SVGIG come from the germline V gene (reference sequence). The CDR3 region is CAWGGWNNRARRGYTF. The DNA for the CDR3 is TGTGCCTGGGGGGGGTGGAACAACAGGGCGCGGAGGGGCTACACCTTC.

This clone was seen more than once but under ten times. The V gene is TRBV7-2, the J gene TRBJ1-4; weak D call: TRBD1 (5 bases). Germline V CDR1 and CDR2: SGHTA, FQGNSA. The CDR3 runs 15 residues. V shed 4 bases and J shed 4 bases, with 13 bases lying between them. CDR3 protein: CASSSTGRGNEKLFF. As DNA, the CDR3 is TGTGCCAGCAGCTCCACGGGGAGGGGTAATGAAAAACTGTTTTTT. The entire variable domain, with the rest obtained from reference TRBV7-2 and TRBJ1-4, is as follows: GAGVSQSPSNKVTEKGKDVELRCDPISGHTALYWYRQSLGQGLEFLIYFQGNSAPDKSGLPSDRFSAERTGGSVSTLTIQRTQQEDSAVYLCASSSTGRGNEKLFFGSGTQLSVL.

The chain uses TRBV3-1 (or the pseudogene TRBV3-2) and TRBJ2-1; perhaps D is TRBD1 or TRBD2 (7 bases each). CDR3 length equals 14 residues. In germline, CDR1 is LGHDT, CDR2 YNNKEL (reference sequence). Deletions cut 6 bases from V and 8 bases from J, with 17 bases between. CDR3 loop: CASSLLQGRDEQFF. The CDR3 nucleotides are TGTGCCAGCAGTTTATTACAGGGGAGGGATGAGCAGTTCTTC.

The gene calls are TRBV18 and TRBJ1-6; TRBD1 matches 8 bases. The CDR3 is 14 residues long. J was trimmed by 9 bases and V by 6 bases; bases with no gene match: 7. Germline CDR1 and CDR2: KGHSH and LQKENI. The CDR3 here is CASSRTGLGSPLHF. As DNA, the CDR3 is TGTGCCAGCTCTCGGACAGGGCTGGGTTCACCCCTCCACTTT.

V gene TRBV29-1 combines with J gene TRBJ2-7, with 8 nucleotides matching TRBD2. V dropped 7 bases and J dropped 7; count of bases not matched to a gene: 15. Germline loops: CDR1 SQVTM, CDR2 ANQGSEA. The CDR3 is 14 residues long. In nucleotides, the CDR3 is TGCAGCGGTGGCGGGGGGCGCGGGAAAGGGGAGCAGTACTTC. Translated: CSGGGGRGKGEQYF.